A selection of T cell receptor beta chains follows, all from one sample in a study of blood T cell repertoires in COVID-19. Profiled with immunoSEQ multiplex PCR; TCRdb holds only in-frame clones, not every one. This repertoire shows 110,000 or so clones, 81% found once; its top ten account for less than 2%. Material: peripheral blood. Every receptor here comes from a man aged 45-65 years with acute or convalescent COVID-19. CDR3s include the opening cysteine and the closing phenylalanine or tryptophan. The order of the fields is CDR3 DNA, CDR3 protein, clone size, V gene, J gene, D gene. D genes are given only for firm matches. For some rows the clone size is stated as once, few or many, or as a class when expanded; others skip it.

CDR3 DNA: TGTGCCAGCAGTTTACCAGCCGGGGAGCTGTTTTTT
CDR3 protein: CASSLPAGELFF
clone size: .
V gene: TRBV6-6
J gene: TRBJ2-2
D gene: .

CDR3 DNA: TGTGCCAGCAGCTACACCGGACAGGACAATTCACCCCTCCACTTT
CDR3 protein: CASSYTGQDNSPLHF
clone size: .
V gene: TRBV11-2
J gene: TRBJ1-6
D gene: TRBD1

CDR3 DNA: TGTGCCAGCAGCGCGGACAGGGCCTTCTATGGCTACACCTTC
CDR3 protein: CASSADRAFYGYTF
clone size: .
V gene: TRBV6-5
J gene: TRBJ1-2
D gene: TRBD1

CDR3 DNA: TGTGCCAGCTCAGGGGGCAGCACAGATACGCAGTATTTT
CDR3 protein: CASSGGSTDTQYF
clone size: few
V gene: TRBV6-5
J gene: TRBJ2-3
D gene: TRBD1

CDR3 DNA: TGTGCCAGCAGCCACCGGTTTACTAATGAAAAACTGTTTTTT
CDR3 protein: CASSHRFTNEKLFF
clone size: once
V gene: TRBV3-1/TRBV3-2
J gene: TRBJ1-4
D gene: .

CDR3 DNA: TGTGCCTGGAGTGGGGACAGGGGGAATCAGCCCCAGCATTTT
CDR3 protein: CAWSGDRGNQPQHF
clone size: few
V gene: TRBV30
J gene: TRBJ1-5
D gene: TRBD1

CDR3 DNA: TGTGCCAGCAGCTTCAGACTCGGGGGGTTTGAAGCTTTCTTT
CDR3 protein: CASSFRLGGFEAFF
clone size: few
V gene: TRBV7-9
J gene: TRBJ1-1
D gene: .

CDR3 DNA: TGTGCCAGCAGCTTAGGGGCAGGGGGCGGTGAGACCCAGTACTTC
CDR3 protein: CASSLGAGGGETQYF
clone size: .
V gene: TRBV13
J gene: TRBJ2-5
D gene: TRBD1

CDR3 DNA: TGTGCCAGCAGCCACGGTGGACTTACAAATACGCAGTATTTT
CDR3 protein: CASSHGGLTNTQYF
clone size: .
V gene: TRBV3-1/TRBV3-2
J gene: TRBJ2-3
D gene: .

CDR3 DNA: TGTGCCAGCAGTTACTCCACAGGGGAGTTCGCCGGGGAGCTGTTTTTT
CDR3 protein: CASSYSTGEFAGELFF
clone size: .
V gene: TRBV6-5
J gene: TRBJ2-2
D gene: TRBD1

CDR3 DNA: TGTGCCAGCAGCTACGATTCTAACTATGGCTACACCTTC
CDR3 protein: CASSYDSNYGYTF
clone size: few
V gene: TRBV12-3/TRBV12-4
J gene: TRBJ1-2
D gene: .

CDR3 DNA: TGTGCCAGCAGTTCTGGGGGCCCAAGCAATCAGCCCCAGCATTTT
CDR3 protein: CASSSGGPSNQPQHF
clone size: .
V gene: TRBV2
J gene: TRBJ1-5
D gene: .

CDR3 DNA: TGTGCCAGCAGGCGGGGGGACAGGGGGTTAACAGCTTTCTTT
CDR3 protein: CASRRGDRGLTAFF
clone size: .
V gene: TRBV28
J gene: TRBJ1-1
D gene: TRBD1

CDR3 DNA: TGTGCCAGCAGCGTGGGGGACACCCTTGGCGAGCAGTACTTC
CDR3 protein: CASSVGDTLGEQYF
clone size: .
V gene: TRBV9
J gene: TRBJ2-7
D gene: .

CDR3 DNA: TGCAGCGTCGCCGGGACTCTAAACTACGAGCAGTACTTC
CDR3 protein: CSVAGTLNYEQYF
clone size: .
V gene: TRBV29-1
J gene: TRBJ2-7
D gene: .

CDR3 DNA: TGTGCCAGCAGTGAGGCGGGCAGACTCTCTGGAAACACCATATATTTT
CDR3 protein: CASSEAGRLSGNTIYF
clone size: .
V gene: TRBV6-1
J gene: TRBJ1-3
D gene: .

CDR3 DNA: TGTGCCAGCAACATACAGGGGTGGATGAACACTGAAGCTTTCTTT
CDR3 protein: CASNIQGWMNTEAFF
clone size: .
V gene: TRBV7-8
J gene: TRBJ1-1
D gene: TRBD1

CDR3 DNA: TGTGCCAGCAGTTCAGTAGGGGCTGGGGCCAACGTCCTGACTTTC
CDR3 protein: CASSSVGAGANVLTF
clone size: .
V gene: TRBV6-6
J gene: TRBJ2-6
D gene: .

CDR3 DNA: TGTGCCAGCAGCCCGAGCCCAAGACAGGGCACTGAAGCTTTCTTT
CDR3 protein: CASSPSPRQGTEAFF
clone size: .
V gene: TRBV11-2
J gene: TRBJ1-1
D gene: TRBD1

CDR3 DNA: TGTGCCAGCAGAGAACAGGGTTCTGGTTCACCCCTCCACTTT
CDR3 protein: CASREQGSGSPLHF
clone size: .
V gene: TRBV2
J gene: TRBJ1-6
D gene: .

CDR3 DNA: TGTGCCAGCAGTTTAACACAATATAGCAATCAGCCCCAGCATTTT
CDR3 protein: CASSLTQYSNQPQHF
clone size: .
V gene: TRBV27
J gene: TRBJ1-5
D gene: .

CDR3 DNA: TGTGCCAGCAGACCGACAGGGCTGAACACTGAAGCTTTCTTT
CDR3 protein: CASRPTGLNTEAFF
clone size: .
V gene: TRBV27
J gene: TRBJ1-1
D gene: TRBD1

CDR3 DNA: TGTGCCAGCAGTTTAGGGACAGGGGATAAACTGTTTTTT
CDR3 protein: CASSLGTGDKLFF
clone size: .
V gene: TRBV12-3/TRBV12-4
J gene: TRBJ1-4
D gene: TRBD1

CDR3 DNA: TGCGCCAGCAGCCTGGACGGGGATAATCAGCCCCAGCATTTT
CDR3 protein: CASSLDGDNQPQHF
clone size: .
V gene: TRBV5-1
J gene: TRBJ1-5
D gene: .

CDR3 DNA: TGTGCCAGCAGCCCCTATGCCCCGGGACGGGGGTTTTTAGACACTGAAGCTTTCTTT
CDR3 protein: CASSPYAPGRGFLDTEAFF
clone size: .
V gene: TRBV9
J gene: TRBJ1-1
D gene: .

CDR3 DNA: TGTGCCAGCAGTTTGAGGGGGGGCCCCAGCAATTCACCCCTCCACTTT
CDR3 protein: CASSLRGGPSNSPLHF
clone size: .
V gene: TRBV28
J gene: TRBJ1-6
D gene: .

CDR3 DNA: TGTGCCAGCAGCGAGCTTAGCTCCTACAATGAGCAGTTCTTC
CDR3 protein: CASSELSSYNEQFF
clone size: few
V gene: TRBV11-2
J gene: TRBJ2-1
D gene: .

CDR3 DNA: TGTGCCAGCAGTTACTCGTCTGGGGCGGATAATTACGAGCAGTACTTC
CDR3 protein: CASSYSSGADNYEQYF
clone size: .
V gene: TRBV6-6
J gene: TRBJ2-7
D gene: .

CDR3 DNA: TGTGCCAGCAGTTATCACAGGGGGCCTGGAACTGAAGCTTTCTTT
CDR3 protein: CASSYHRGPGTEAFF
clone size: once
V gene: TRBV5-4
J gene: TRBJ1-1
D gene: TRBD1

CDR3 DNA: TGCGCCAGCAGCCCGGGACTAGCGGGGGGTTTCACAGATACGCAGTATTTT
CDR3 protein: CASSPGLAGGFTDTQYF
clone size: few
V gene: TRBV5-1
J gene: TRBJ2-3
D gene: TRBD2

CDR3 DNA: TGTGCCAGCAGTTACTCTGGGCTAGGGGCAGATACGCAGTATTTT
CDR3 protein: CASSYSGLGADTQYF
clone size: few
V gene: TRBV6-5
J gene: TRBJ2-3
D gene: .

CDR3 DNA: TGCGCCAGCAGCACGGTGGGGGGTAATTCACCCCTCCACTTT
CDR3 protein: CASSTVGGNSPLHF
clone size: .
V gene: TRBV5-1
J gene: TRBJ1-6
D gene: .

CDR3 DNA: TGTGCCAGCAGTCGCGACCGCGGACTTTCCTACGAGCAGTACTTC
CDR3 protein: CASSRDRGLSYEQYF
clone size: many
V gene: TRBV6-5
J gene: TRBJ2-7
D gene: .

CDR3 DNA: TGTGCCAGCGCAATTAGCGGGGGGGCCTACGAGCAGTACTTC
CDR3 protein: CASAISGGAYEQYF
clone size: few
V gene: TRBV28
J gene: TRBJ2-7
D gene: TRBD2

CDR3 DNA: TGCGCCAGCAGCTCTACAGGGGTTGCCTATGGCTACACCTTC
CDR3 protein: CASSSTGVAYGYTF
clone size: .
V gene: TRBV5-1
J gene: TRBJ1-2
D gene: TRBD1

CDR3 DNA: TGTGCCAGCACACCGACAGGGGGCGGAAACACCATATATTTT
CDR3 protein: CASTPTGGGNTIYF
clone size: .
V gene: TRBV2
J gene: TRBJ1-3
D gene: TRBD1

CDR3 DNA: TGTGCCAGCAGTTACACAGGGGGGGGTTCTGAAAAACTGTTTTTT
CDR3 protein: CASSYTGGGSEKLFF
clone size: few
V gene: TRBV6-5
J gene: TRBJ1-4
D gene: TRBD1

CDR3 DNA: TGCGCCAGCAGCTTGGCGGGGGATCGCGACTATGGCTACACCTTC
CDR3 protein: CASSLAGDRDYGYTF
clone size: once
V gene: TRBV5-1
J gene: TRBJ1-2
D gene: .

CDR3 DNA: TGTGCCAGTAGTATAGATAGTGGGGCGGCCAACGTCCTGACTTTC
CDR3 protein: CASSIDSGAANVLTF
clone size: .
V gene: TRBV19
J gene: TRBJ2-6
D gene: .

CDR3 DNA: TGTGCCACCAGTGATCCCACAGGGAAAGCTTTCTTT
CDR3 protein: CATSDPTGKAFF
clone size: .
V gene: TRBV24-1
J gene: TRBJ1-1
D gene: .

CDR3 DNA: TGTGCCAGCAGCCAAGGGGACTACTACAATGAGCAGTTCTTC
CDR3 protein: CASSQGDYYNEQFF
clone size: .
V gene: TRBV4-2
J gene: TRBJ2-1
D gene: TRBD2

CDR3 DNA: TGTGCCAGCAGCGTAGGGGCAACCCGAGACAATGAAAAACTGTTTTTT
CDR3 protein: CASSVGATRDNEKLFF
clone size: .
V gene: TRBV9
J gene: TRBJ1-4
D gene: .

CDR3 DNA: TGTGCCAGCAGCCAACGACAGGTAGAAACTGAAGCTTTCTTT
CDR3 protein: CASSQRQVETEAFF
clone size: .
V gene: TRBV3-1/TRBV3-2
J gene: TRBJ1-1
D gene: .

CDR3 DNA: TGTGCCATCAGTAGGGGGAGATCAGAGACCCAGTACTTC
CDR3 protein: CAISRGRSETQYF
clone size: .
V gene: TRBV10-3
J gene: TRBJ2-5
D gene: .

CDR3 DNA: TGTGCCAGCAGCTTGGGACCGGGAACCTACGAGCAGTACTTC
CDR3 protein: CASSLGPGTYEQYF
clone size: .
V gene: TRBV5-4
J gene: TRBJ2-7
D gene: .

CDR3 DNA: TGTGCCAGCAGCCAAGGAAGCCCAGGCGTGGAGACCCAGTACTTC
CDR3 protein: CASSQGSPGVETQYF
clone size: .
V gene: TRBV3-1/TRBV3-2
J gene: TRBJ2-5
D gene: .

CDR3 DNA: TGTGCCAGCAGCCACGGACAGGGGTCTGGGCAGCCCCAGCATTTT
CDR3 protein: CASSHGQGSGQPQHF
clone size: .
V gene: TRBV3-1/TRBV3-2
J gene: TRBJ1-5
D gene: TRBD1

CDR3 DNA: TGTGCCAGCAGTTATGACTTCTATGGCTACACCTTC
CDR3 protein: CASSYDFYGYTF
clone size: .
V gene: TRBV6-6
J gene: TRBJ1-2
D gene: .

CDR3 DNA: TGTGCCAGCAGCACGGGGACAGTGAACACTGAAGCTTTCTTT
CDR3 protein: CASSTGTVNTEAFF
clone size: .
V gene: TRBV7-2
J gene: TRBJ1-1
D gene: TRBD1

CDR3 DNA: TGTGCCAGCAGTGAACGGAGGGCTGGTGAAGCTTTCTTT
CDR3 protein: CASSERRAGEAFF
clone size: .
V gene: TRBV2
J gene: TRBJ1-1
D gene: .

CDR3 DNA: TGTGCCACGGGCGGGGGTCAGAGTAATTCACCCCTCCACTTT
CDR3 protein: CATGGGQSNSPLHF
clone size: .
V gene: TRBV24-1
J gene: TRBJ1-6
D gene: .

CDR3 DNA: TGTGCCTGGAGAGCGGGGGGGAGGAACACCGGGGAGCTGTTTTTT
CDR3 protein: CAWRAGGRNTGELFF
clone size: .
V gene: TRBV30
J gene: TRBJ2-2
D gene: TRBD2

CDR3 DNA: TGTGCCAGCAGCCGAGGACAGGGGTACACCGGGGAGCTGTTTTTT
CDR3 protein: CASSRGQGYTGELFF
clone size: .
V gene: TRBV5-6
J gene: TRBJ2-2
D gene: TRBD1